The 19 T cell receptor beta chains in this list originate from one sample, sequenced in a study of cytomegalovirus exposure and HLA in healthy donors. PCR involved 60 Vbeta and 13 Jbeta primers. Produced via immunoSEQ multiplex PCR; TCRdb's table is partial and in-frame only. This sample has some 150,000 clones; about 75% occur once, and the top ten carry over 0.6%. Source material: PBMCs. The origin of the receptors is a male donor in good health and CMV-seronegative.

The V and J genes are TRBV6-1 and TRBJ1-6, with 7 positions matching TRBD1. Germline lookup yields CDR1 MNHNS and CDR2 SASEGT. Trimming cost V 10 bases and J 6 bases; bases outside gene matches: 12. This CDR3 has 15 amino acids. The CDR3 loop is CAIPIGQGGNSPLHF. As DNA, the CDR3 is TGTGCCATCCCGATCGGGCAGGGGGGTAATTCACCCCTCCACTTT.

A remark on this clone: A read error may produce the germline difference seen at one junction end. The chain joins TRBV7-9 to TRBJ2-2; 8 bases are a match to TRBD1. Looked up from germline, CDR1 is SEHNR and CDR2 is FQNEAQ (reference sequence). The CDR3 extends over 16 amino acids. The CDR3 loop reads CSSSQLTGENTGELFF. The CDR3 nucleotides are TGTTCCAGCAGCCAACTGACAGGGGAGAACACCGGGGAGCTGTTTTTT.

The chain employs TRBV7-2 and TRBJ1-1, with D possibly matching TRBD1 (6 bases). Germline CDR1 and CDR2: SGHTA and FQGNSA. V was cut by 4 bases and J by 10 bases, with 16 bases left in between. The CDR3 has 13 amino acids. The CDR3 here is CASSSTIDRLAFF. CDR3 coding DNA: TGTGCCAGCAGCTCTACTATCGACAGGCTAGCTTTCTTT. Complete variable domain (other parts from reference TRBV7-2 and TRBJ1-1): GAGVSQSPSNKVTEKGKDVELRCDPISGHTALYWYRQSLGQGLEFLIYFQGNSAPDKSGLPSDRFSAERTGGSVSTLTIQRTQQEDSAVYLCASSSTIDRLAFFGQGTRLTVV.

The J gene is TRBJ2-1, the V gene TRBV13, with TRBD1 as a possible D gene (5 bases). With 5 bases removed from V and 0 bases from J, the gap between germline ends came to 17 bases. The length of the CDR3 is 17 residues. Germline V CDR1 and CDR2: PRHDT, FYEKMQ (reference sequence). The CDR3 DNA sequence: TGTGCCAGCAGCATCGATCTGGGGCCGTCCTCCTACAATGAGCAGTTCTTC. This sequence encodes CASSIDLGPSSYNEQFF.

The DNA of the CDR3 is TGTGCCAGCAGTGCGAATTCACCCCTCCACTTT. Its protein is CASSANSPLHF. This sequence joins TRBV2 and TRBJ1-6; no definite D call. This CDR3 contains 11 residues. Trimming stripped 4 bases from V and 7 bases from J, with 2 bases between. Germline V CDR1 and CDR2: SNHLY, FYNNEI.

The V gene is TRBV6-1, the J gene TRBJ1-1, with D possibly TRBD1 on 6 matching bases. Germline V gene lookup returns CDR1 MNHNS and CDR2 SASEGT. CDR3 size: 15 residues. V gave up 2 bases and J gave up 4 bases, with 14 bases separating them. The CDR3 DNA reads TGTGCCAGCAGTGAATCCCTACTAGGGGGCACTGAAGCTTTCTTT. This codes for CASSESLLGGTEAFF.

This clone was detected once. The chain recombines TRBV6-6 with TRBJ1-2, with 9 positions matching TRBD1. The CDR3 is 15 amino acids. V shed 5 bases and J 3 bases; nucleotides not matched to a gene: 7. Germline V CDR1 and CDR2: MNHNY, SVGAGI (reference sequence). The CDR3 is CASSSPTGGDYGYTF. CDR3 DNA: TGTGCCAGCAGTAGCCCGACAGGGGGAGACTATGGCTACACCTTC.

This clone showed up just once. This CDR3 reads CASRGGGKGPNYGYTF. The CDR3 DNA reads TGTGCCAGCAGGGGAGGGGGGAAAGGGCCTAACTATGGCTACACCTTC. This chain joins TRBV2 and TRBJ1-2, with D possibly being TRBD1 (6 bases). With 6 bases removed from V and 0 bases from J, the gap between germline ends came to 17 bases. This CDR3 is built from 16 residues. Germline loops: CDR1 SNHLY, CDR2 FYNNEI.

This clone occurred a few times. The chain has TRBV6-6 and TRBJ2-2, with 10 bases lining up with TRBD2. Germline V gives CDR1 MNHNY, CDR2 SVGAGI (reference sequence). The CDR3 runs to 15 residues. With 6 bases clipped from V and 6 bases from J, the junction kept 7 bases outside the gene matches. The CDR3 sequence is CASSKSGGASGELFF. The CDR3 nucleotides are TGTGCCAGCAGCAAAAGCGGGGGGGCCTCCGGGGAGCTGTTTTTT.

This clone was found once. J is TRBJ1-2 and V is TRBV5-4, with 10 bases identical to TRBD1. V lost 2 bases to trimming and J lost 7 bases; unmatched junction nucleotides: 5. Germline V lookup: CDR1 SGHNT, CDR2 YYREEE (reference sequence). The CDR3 covers 14 residues. The CDR3 coding sequence is TGTGCCAGCAGCTTTCGGGACAGGGGACGTGGCTACACCTTC. Encoded protein: CASSFRDRGRGYTF.

The V and J genes are TRBV6-4 and TRBJ2-1; 10 bases fit TRBD2. The CDR3 consists of 15 residues. Germline CDR1 is MRHNA and CDR2 is SNTAGT. The V segment lost 5 bases and the J segment 5 bases; nucleotides outside the gene matches: 6. The chain's CDR3 is CASSLLAGRNNEQFF. The CDR3 DNA follows: TGTGCCAGCAGTTTACTAGCGGGACGGAACAATGAGCAGTTCTTC.

The rearrangement uses TRBV19 and TRBJ1-5; tentative D call: TRBD1 (5 bases). The CDR3 has 14 amino acids. The germline V and J ends were trimmed by 3 bases and 4 bases, with 10 bases remaining between them. Germline V gene data show CDR1 as LNHDA and CDR2 as SQIVND (reference sequence). The CDR3 sequence is CASSIQGLNQPQHF. The CDR3 DNA reads as TGTGCCAGTAGTATTCAGGGACTGAATCAGCCCCAGCATTTT.

This clone was counted only a few times. The chain carries TRBV11-3 and TRBJ2-7; TRBD1 agrees at 7 bases. CDR3 length equals 14 residues. The V gene end was trimmed by 6 bases and the J gene end by 3 bases; junction bases not matched to a gene: 8. Germline V gives CDR1 SGHNT, CDR2 YENEEA. CDR3 in amino acids: CASRPRDSSYEQYF. The CDR3 coding sequence is TGTGCCAGCAGACCCCGGGACAGCAGCTACGAGCAGTACTTC.

The chain joins TRBV7-3 to TRBJ2-2, with 8 bases fitting TRBD1. This CDR3 spans 16 amino acids. Trimming removed 6 bases from V and 3 bases from J; junction bases left unmatched: 9. Germline CDR1 reads SGHTA; CDR2 reads FQGTGA. The CDR3 protein is CASRLDRGDDTGELFF. DNA for the CDR3: TGTGCCAGCAGGTTAGACAGGGGAGACGACACCGGGGAGCTGTTTTTT. The variable domain in full, completed from reference TRBV7-3 and TRBJ2-2, reads GAGVSQTPSNKVTEKGKYVELRCDPISGHTALYWYRQSLGQGPEFLIYFQGTGAADDSGLPNDRFFAVRPEGSVSTLKIQRTERGDSAVYLCASRLDRGDDTGELFFGEGSRLTVL.

The V gene is TRBV10-3, the J gene TRBJ1-5; 7 bases fit TRBD1. The CDR3 consists of 15 residues. Looked up from germline, CDR1 is ENHRY and CDR2 is SYGVKD. With 5 bases clipped from V and 0 bases from J, the junction kept 4 bases outside the gene matches. The CDR3 DNA is TGTGCCATCAGTCCGGGACAGCATAGCAATCAGCCCCAGCATTTT. Translating it yields CAISPGQHSNQPQHF.

This chain uses TRBV11-2 with TRBJ2-1, with 7 bases fitting TRBD1. Germline assignment: CDR1 SGHAT and CDR2 FQNNGV. This CDR3 is 14 amino acids long. V was clipped by 5 bases and J by 9 bases; unmatched bases: 10. CDR3 DNA: TGTGCCAGCAGCCTAAACAGGGGTCCGGGTGAGCAGTTCTTC. Its translation: CASSLNRGPGEQFF. Full variable domain (missing parts from reference TRBV11-2 and TRBJ2-1): EAGVAQSPRYKIIEKRQSVAFWCNPISGHATLYWYQQILGQGPKLLIQFQNNGVVDDSQLPKDRFSAERLKGVDSTLKIQPAKLEDSAVYLCASSLNRGPGEQFFGPGTRLTVL.

Remarks on this clone: A read error may produce the germline difference seen at one junction end. V is TRBV10-3 and J is TRBJ2-1, with no clear D. The length of the CDR3 is 12 residues. CDR1 and CDR2 from the germline V gene are ENHRY and SYGVKD. The CDR3 is CAVSEVDNEQFF. The CDR3, as DNA: TGTGCCGTCAGTGAGGTAGACAATGAGCAGTTCTTC.

The V call is TRBV6-1, the J call TRBJ2-7; 9 bases fit TRBD1. V gave up 8 bases and J gave up 3 bases; unmatched junction bases: 11. The germline gives CDR1 MNHNS, CDR2 SASEGT. CDR3 size: 15 residues. The CDR3 loop reads CASAVGGTGYYEQYF. The CDR3 DNA reads TGTGCCAGCGCCGTTGGGGGGACAGGGTACTACGAGCAGTACTTC.

This sequence joins TRBV14 and TRBJ2-7, with 10 positions matching TRBD1. Germline-derived CDR1 and CDR2 are SGHDN and FVKESK. V lost 3 bases to trimming and J lost 5 bases; unmatched junction nucleotides: 10. CDR3 length equals 16 residues. The CDR3 DNA reads TGTGCCAGCAGCCAGGTAGACAGGGGGCGCATAAACGAGCAGTACTTC. It codes for CASSQVDRGRINEQYF.